The subject of this entry is one TCR beta chain. Its antigen is undetermined. Germline V CDR1 and CDR2: ENHRY, SYGVKD. Losses at the gene ends were 2 bases for V and 4 bases for J; bases not matched to a gene: 8. The length of the CDR3 is 17 residues. This entry comes from a study of cytomegalovirus exposure and HLA in healthy donors. Broader study findings: Presence/absence analyses took donor sequencing depth as roughly uniform.

PCR primers comprised 60 Vbeta and 13 Jbeta primers. As handled by the study authors: Tens of millions of unique TCR beta chains, roughly 10 million shared, were counted in a later analysis. Sequencing was performed with immunoSEQ multiplex PCR; in TCRdb, only in-frame clones are kept and a portion is missing. V, J and clone size were drawn from that table, and D and trimming were deduced from the DNA. The top ten clones hold roughly 2% of a sample with about 130,000 clones, approximately 80% of them seen once. V gene TRBV10-3 combines with J gene TRBJ2-7, with 13 positions matching TRBD2. Sequences were obtained from PBMCs. This receptor was identified in a man between 18 and 35 years old in good health and CMV-seronegative. CDR3 nucleotide sequence: TGTGCCATCAGTGAGGCTCAACTAGCGGGAGGGCCGTACGAGCAGTACTTC. Translated: CAISEAQLAGGPYEQYF.